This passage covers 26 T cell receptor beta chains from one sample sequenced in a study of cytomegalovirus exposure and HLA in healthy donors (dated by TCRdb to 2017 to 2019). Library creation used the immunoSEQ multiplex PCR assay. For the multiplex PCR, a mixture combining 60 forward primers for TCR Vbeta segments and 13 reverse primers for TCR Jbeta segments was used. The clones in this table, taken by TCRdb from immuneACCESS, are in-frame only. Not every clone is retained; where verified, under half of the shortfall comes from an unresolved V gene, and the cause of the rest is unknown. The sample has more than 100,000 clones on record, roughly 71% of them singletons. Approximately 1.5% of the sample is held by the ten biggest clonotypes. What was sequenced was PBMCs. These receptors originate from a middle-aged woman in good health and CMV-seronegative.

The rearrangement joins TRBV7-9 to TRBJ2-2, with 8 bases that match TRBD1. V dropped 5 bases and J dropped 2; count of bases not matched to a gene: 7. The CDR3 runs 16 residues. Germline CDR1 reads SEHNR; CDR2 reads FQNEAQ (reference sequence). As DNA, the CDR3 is TGTGCCAGCAGCCCACGAGACAGGGGTAACACCGGGGAGCTGTTTTTT. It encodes CASSPRDRGNTGELFF.

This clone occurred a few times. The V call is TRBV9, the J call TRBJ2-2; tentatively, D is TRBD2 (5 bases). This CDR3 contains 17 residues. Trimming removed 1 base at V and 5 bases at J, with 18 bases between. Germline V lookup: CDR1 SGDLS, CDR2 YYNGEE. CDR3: CASSVRGSDRGTGELFF. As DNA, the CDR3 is TGTGCCAGCAGCGTACGAGGGTCGGACCGAGGGACCGGGGAGCTGTTTTTT.

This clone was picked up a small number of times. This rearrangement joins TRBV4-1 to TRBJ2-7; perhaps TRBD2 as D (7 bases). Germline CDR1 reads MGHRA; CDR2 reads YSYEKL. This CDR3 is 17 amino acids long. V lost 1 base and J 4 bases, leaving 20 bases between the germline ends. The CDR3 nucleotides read TGCGCCAGCAGCCAAGGGAATACTGGGGGGGCGAAATACGAGCAGTACTTC. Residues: CASSQGNTGGAKYEQYF.

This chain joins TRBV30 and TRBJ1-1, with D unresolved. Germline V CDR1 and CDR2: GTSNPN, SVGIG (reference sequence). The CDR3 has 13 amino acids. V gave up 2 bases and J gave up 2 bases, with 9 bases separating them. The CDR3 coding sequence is TGTGCCTGGAGTTCAACAGCAAACACTGAAGCTTTCTTT. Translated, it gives CAWSSTANTEAFF.

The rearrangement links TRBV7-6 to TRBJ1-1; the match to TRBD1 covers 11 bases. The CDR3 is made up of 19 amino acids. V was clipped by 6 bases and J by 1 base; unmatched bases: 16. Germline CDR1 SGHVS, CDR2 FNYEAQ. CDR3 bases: TGTGCCAGCAGGTCATTTGGGGACAGGGGGGCCCTGGAGAACACTGAAGCTTTCTTT. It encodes CASRSFGDRGALENTEAFF.

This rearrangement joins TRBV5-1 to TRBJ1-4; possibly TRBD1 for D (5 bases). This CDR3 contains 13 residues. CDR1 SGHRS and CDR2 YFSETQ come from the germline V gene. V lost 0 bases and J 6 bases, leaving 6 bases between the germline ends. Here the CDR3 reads CASSLGQHEKLFF. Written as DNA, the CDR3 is TGCGCCAGCAGCTTGGGACAGCATGAAAAACTGTTTTTT.

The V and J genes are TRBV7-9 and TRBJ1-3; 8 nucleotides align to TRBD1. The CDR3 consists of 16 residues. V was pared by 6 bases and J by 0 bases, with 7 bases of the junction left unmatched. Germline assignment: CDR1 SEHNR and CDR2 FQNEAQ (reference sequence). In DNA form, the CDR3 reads TGTGCCAGCAGTTCCCGGGACAGGCACTCTGGAAACACCATATATTTT. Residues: CASSSRDRHSGNTIYF.

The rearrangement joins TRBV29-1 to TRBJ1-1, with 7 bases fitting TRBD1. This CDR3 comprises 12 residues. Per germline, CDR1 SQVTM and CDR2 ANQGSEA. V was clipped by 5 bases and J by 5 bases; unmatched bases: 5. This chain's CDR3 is CSVNRGETEAFF. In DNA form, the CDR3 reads TGCAGCGTTAACAGGGGAGAGACTGAAGCTTTCTTT.

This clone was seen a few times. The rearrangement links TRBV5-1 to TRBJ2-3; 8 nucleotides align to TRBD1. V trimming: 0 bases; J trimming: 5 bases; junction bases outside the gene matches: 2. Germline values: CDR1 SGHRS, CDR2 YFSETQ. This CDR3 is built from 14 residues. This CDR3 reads CASSLGQGIDTQYF. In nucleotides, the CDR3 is TGCGCCAGCAGCTTGGGACAGGGGATAGATACGCAGTATTTT. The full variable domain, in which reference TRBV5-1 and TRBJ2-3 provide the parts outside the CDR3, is KAGVTQTPRYLIKTRGQQVTLSCSPISGHRSVSWYQQTPGQGLQFLFEYFSETQRNKGNFPGRFSGRQFSNSRSEMNVSTLELGDSALYLCASSLGQGIDTQYFGPGTRLTVL.

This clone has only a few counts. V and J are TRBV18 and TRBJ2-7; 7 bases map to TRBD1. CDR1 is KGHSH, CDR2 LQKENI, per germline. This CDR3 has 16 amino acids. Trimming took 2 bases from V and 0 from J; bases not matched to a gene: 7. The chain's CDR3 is CASSPSTGSHSYEQYF. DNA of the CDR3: TGTGCCAGCTCACCATCGACAGGGAGCCACTCCTACGAGCAGTACTTC.

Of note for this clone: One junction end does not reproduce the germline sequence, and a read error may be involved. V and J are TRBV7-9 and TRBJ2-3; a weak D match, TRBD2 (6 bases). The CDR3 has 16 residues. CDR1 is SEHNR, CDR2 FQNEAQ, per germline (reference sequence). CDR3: CSSSYRTGRYTDTQYF. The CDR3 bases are TGTTCCAGCAGCTACCGGACTGGGAGGTACACAGATACGCAGTATTTT.

The CDR3 sequence: CASSSLPRGNTEAFF. CDR3 in DNA: TGTGCCAGCAGTTCCCTTCCACGGGGGAACACTGAAGCTTTCTTT. The chain couples TRBV6-5 to TRBJ1-1; no firm D call. The germline gives CDR1 MNHEY, CDR2 SVGAGI. V was trimmed by 4 bases and J by 1 base, leaving 13 bases between them. CDR3 length: 15 amino acids.

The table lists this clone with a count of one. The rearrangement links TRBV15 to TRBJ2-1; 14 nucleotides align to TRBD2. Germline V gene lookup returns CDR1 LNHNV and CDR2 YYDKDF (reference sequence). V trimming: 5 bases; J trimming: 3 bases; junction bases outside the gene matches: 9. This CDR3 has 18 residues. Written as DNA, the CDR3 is TGTGCCACCAGCCGGACTAGCGGGGGGCCTCGGGGCTACAATGAGCAGTTCTTC. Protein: CATSRTSGGPRGYNEQFF.

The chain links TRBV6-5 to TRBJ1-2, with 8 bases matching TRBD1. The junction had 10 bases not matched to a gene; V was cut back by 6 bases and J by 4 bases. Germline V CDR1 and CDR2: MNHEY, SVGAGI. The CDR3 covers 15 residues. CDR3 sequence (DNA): TGTGCCAGCAGAAAGAGCGGACAGGGCCGCTATGGCTACACCTTC. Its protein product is CASRKSGQGRYGYTF.

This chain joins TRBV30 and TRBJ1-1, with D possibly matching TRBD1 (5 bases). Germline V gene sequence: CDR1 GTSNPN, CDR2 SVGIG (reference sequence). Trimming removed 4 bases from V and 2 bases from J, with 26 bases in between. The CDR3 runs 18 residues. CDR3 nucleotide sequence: TGTGCCTGGAACGCGGGACTCCAAAGTTATAGTTTTAACACTGAAGCTTTCTTT. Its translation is CAWNAGLQSYSFNTEAFF.

CDR3 in amino acids: CASSRDITENYGYTF. DNA for the CDR3: TGTGCCAGCAGTCGGGACATCACAGAGAACTATGGCTACACCTTC. The rearrangement links TRBV5-4 to TRBJ1-2; D possibly corresponds to TRBD1 (6 bases). V lost 5 bases and J lost 2, with 16 bases in between. In germline, CDR1 is SGHNT, CDR2 YYREEE (reference sequence). The CDR3 is 15 amino acids. The entire variable domain, with the rest obtained from reference TRBV5-4 and TRBJ1-2, is as follows: ETGVTQSPTHLIKTRGQQVTLRCSSQSGHNTVSWYQQALGQGPQFIFQYYREEENGRGNFPPRFSGLQFPNYSSELNVNALELDDSALYLCASSRDITENYGYTFGSGTRLTVV.

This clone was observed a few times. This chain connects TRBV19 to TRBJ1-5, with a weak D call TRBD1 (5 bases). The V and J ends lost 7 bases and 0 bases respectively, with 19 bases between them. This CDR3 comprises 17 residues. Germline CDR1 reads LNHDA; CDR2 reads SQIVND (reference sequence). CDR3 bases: TGTGCCAGTACTGGGACTTCAACCGCATTTAGCAATCAGCCCCAGCATTTT. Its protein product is CASTGTSTAFSNQPQHF.

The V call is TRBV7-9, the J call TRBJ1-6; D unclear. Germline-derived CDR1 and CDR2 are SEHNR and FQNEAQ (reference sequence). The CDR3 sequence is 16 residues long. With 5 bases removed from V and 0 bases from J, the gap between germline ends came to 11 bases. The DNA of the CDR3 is TGTGCCAGCAGCCAGACACCGAGCTCCTATAATTCACCCCTCCACTTT. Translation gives CASSQTPSSYNSPLHF.

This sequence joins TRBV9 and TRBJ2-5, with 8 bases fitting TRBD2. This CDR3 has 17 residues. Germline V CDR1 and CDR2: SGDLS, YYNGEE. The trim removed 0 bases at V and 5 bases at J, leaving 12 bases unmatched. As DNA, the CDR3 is TGTGCCAGCAGCGTAGGCCGCGGGGGGCAAGGGTGGGAGACCCAGTACTTC. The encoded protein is CASSVGRGGQGWETQYF.

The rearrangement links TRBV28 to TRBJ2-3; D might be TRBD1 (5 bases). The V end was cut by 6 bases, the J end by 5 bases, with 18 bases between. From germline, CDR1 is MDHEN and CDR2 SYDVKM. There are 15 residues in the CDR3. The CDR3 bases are TGTGCCAGCAGCCGGTCCGCAGGGATTAGAGATACGCAGTATTTT. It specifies CASSRSAGIRDTQYF. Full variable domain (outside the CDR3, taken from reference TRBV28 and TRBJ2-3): DVKVTQSSRYLVKRTGEKVFLECVQDMDHENMFWYRQDPGLGLRLIYFSYDVKMKEKGDIPEGYSVSREKKERFSLILESASTNQTSMYLCASSRSAGIRDTQYFGPGTRLTVL.

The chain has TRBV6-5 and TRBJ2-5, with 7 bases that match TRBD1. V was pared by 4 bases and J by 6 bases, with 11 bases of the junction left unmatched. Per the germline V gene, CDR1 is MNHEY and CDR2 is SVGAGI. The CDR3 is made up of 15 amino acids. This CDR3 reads CASSWVLTGQQTQYF. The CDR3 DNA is TGTGCCAGCAGTTGGGTCTTGACAGGGCAGCAGACCCAGTACTTC.

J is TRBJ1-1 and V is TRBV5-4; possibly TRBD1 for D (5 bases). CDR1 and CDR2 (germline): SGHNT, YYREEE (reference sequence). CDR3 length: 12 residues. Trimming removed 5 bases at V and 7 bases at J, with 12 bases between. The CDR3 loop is CASSSQGGEAFF. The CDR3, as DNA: TGTGCCAGCAGTTCCCAGGGCGGTGAAGCTTTCTTT.

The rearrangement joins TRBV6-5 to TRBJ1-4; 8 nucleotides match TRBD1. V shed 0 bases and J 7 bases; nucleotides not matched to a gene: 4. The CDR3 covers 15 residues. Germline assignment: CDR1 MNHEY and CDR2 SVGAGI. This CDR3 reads CASSYSTGDGEKLFF. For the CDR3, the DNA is TGTGCCAGCAGTTACTCGACAGGGGACGGTGAAAAACTGTTTTTT.

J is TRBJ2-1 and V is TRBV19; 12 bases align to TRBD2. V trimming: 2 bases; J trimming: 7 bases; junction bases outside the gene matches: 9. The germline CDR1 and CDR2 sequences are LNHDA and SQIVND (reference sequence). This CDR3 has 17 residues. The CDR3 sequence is CASSIKTRLAGANEQFF. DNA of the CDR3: TGTGCCAGTAGTATAAAAACCCGACTAGCGGGGGCTAATGAGCAGTTCTTC.

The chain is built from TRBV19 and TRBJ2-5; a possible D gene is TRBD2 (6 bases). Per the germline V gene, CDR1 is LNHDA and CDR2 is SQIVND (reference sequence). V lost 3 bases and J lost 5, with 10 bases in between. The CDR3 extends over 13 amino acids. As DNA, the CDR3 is TGTGCCAGTAGTATCCGCGGGGAGGAGACCCAGTACTTC. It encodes CASSIRGEETQYF.

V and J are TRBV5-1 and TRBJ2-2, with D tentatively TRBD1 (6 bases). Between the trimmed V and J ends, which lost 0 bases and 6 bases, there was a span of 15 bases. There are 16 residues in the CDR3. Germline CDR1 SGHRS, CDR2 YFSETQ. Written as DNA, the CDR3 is TGCGCCAGCAGCTTGGCTCCCCAATCAGGGGCCGGGGAGCTGTTTTTT. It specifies CASSLAPQSGAGELFF. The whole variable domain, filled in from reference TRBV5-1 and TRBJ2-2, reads KAGVTQTPRYLIKTRGQQVTLSCSPISGHRSVSWYQQTPGQGLQFLFEYFSETQRNKGNFPGRFSGRQFSNSRSEMNVSTLELGDSALYLCASSLAPQSGAGELFFGEGSRLTVL.